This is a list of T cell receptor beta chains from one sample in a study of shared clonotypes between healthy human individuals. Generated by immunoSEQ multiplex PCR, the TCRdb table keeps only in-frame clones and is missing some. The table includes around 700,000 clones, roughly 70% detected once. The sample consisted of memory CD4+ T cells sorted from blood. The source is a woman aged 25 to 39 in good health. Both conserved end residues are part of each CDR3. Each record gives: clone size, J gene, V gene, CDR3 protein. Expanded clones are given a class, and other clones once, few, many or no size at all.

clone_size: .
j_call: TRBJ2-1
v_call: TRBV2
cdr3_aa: CASSITRGSYNEQFF

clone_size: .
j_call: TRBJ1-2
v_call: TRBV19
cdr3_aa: CASNNRVLGYTF

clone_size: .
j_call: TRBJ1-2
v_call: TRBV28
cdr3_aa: CASSFVPGGGYGYTF

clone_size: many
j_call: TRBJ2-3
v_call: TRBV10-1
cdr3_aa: CASSDGRGGDTQYF

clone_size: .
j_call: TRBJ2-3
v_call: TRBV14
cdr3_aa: CASSYRESTDTQYF

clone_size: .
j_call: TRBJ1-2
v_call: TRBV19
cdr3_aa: CASSIYASWSGYTF

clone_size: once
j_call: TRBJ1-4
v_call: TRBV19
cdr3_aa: CASSMWVYEKLFF

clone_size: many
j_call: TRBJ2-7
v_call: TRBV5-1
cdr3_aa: CASSLQGVGYEQYF

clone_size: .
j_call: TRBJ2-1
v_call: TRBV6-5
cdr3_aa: CASSYGLATYNEQFF

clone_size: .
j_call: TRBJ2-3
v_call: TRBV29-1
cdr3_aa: CSSAGPTSTDTQYF

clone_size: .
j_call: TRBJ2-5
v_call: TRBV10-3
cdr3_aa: CATRTSGRQETQYF

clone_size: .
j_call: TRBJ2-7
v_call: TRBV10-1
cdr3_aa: CASSESGRTSGRSLHEQYF

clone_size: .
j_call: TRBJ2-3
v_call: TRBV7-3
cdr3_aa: CASSLMGTDTQYF

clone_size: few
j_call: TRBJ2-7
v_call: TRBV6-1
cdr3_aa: CASSARTSGASYEQYF

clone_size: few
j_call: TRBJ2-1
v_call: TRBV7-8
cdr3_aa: CASSLALGQNNEQFF

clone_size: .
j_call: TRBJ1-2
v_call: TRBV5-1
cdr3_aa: CASSPGDRYGYTF